This T cell receptor beta chain was sequenced for a study of control samples from healthy donors and cancer patients. Assay: immunoSEQ multiplex PCR; the TCRdb copy retains only in-frame clones and omits some. The sample includes 150,000 or so clones, 94% of them seen just once. The CDR3 spans 13 residues. The germline V gene encodes CDR1 MNHNY and CDR2 SVGAGI (reference sequence). Trimming took 8 bases from V and 4 from J, leaving 13 bases between them. This sequence originates from a man in his forties or fifties in good health. This chain joins TRBV6-6 and TRBJ2-3; D not resolved. The material sequenced was blood. CDR3 bases: TGTGCCAGCGGGATTTTTCCGGCAGATACGCAGTATTTT. This codes for CASGIFPADTQYF.